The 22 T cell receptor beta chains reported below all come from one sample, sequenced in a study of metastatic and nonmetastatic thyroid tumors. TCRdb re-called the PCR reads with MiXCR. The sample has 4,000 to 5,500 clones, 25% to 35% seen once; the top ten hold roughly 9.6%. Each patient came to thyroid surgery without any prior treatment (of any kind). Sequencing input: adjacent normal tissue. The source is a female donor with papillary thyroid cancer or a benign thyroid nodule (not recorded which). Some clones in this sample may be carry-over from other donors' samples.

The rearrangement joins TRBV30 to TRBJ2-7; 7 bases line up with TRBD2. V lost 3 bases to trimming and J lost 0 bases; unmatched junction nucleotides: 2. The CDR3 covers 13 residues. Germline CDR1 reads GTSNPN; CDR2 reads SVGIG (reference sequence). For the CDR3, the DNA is TGTGCCTGGAGACGCGGGGGCTCCTACGAGCAGTACTTC. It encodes CAWRRGGSYEQYF.

CDR3 residues: CASSPASGVYGYTF. In DNA form, the CDR3 reads TGTGCCAGCAGCCCGGCCTCCGGGGTCTATGGCTACACCTTC. The chain has TRBV3-1 and TRBJ1-2, with no clear D. The germline V and J ends were trimmed by 4 bases and 4 bases, with 13 bases remaining between them. This CDR3 has 14 residues. Germline assignment: CDR1 LGHDT and CDR2 YNNKEL (reference sequence).

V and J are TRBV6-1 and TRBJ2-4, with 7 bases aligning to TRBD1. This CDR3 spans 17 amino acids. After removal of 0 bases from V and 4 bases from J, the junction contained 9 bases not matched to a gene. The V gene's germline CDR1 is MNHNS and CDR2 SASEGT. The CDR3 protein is CASSEAMPGTVKNIQYF. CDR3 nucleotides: TGTGCCAGCAGTGAAGCCATGCCCGGGACAGTTAAAAACATTCAGTACTTC.

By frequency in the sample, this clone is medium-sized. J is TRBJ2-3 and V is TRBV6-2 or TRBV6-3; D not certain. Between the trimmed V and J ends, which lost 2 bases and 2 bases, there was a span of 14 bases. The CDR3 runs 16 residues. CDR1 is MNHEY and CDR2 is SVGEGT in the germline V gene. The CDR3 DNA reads TGTGCCAGCAGTTACAGGGTTGCCGAGCCCACAGATACGCAGTATTTT. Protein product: CASSYRVAEPTDTQYF.

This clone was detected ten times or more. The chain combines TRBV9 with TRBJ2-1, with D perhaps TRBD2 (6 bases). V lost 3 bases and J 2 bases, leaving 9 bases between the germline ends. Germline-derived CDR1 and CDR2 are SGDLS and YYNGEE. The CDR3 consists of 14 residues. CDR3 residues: CASSAGGTYNEQFF. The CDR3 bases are TGTGCCAGCAGCGCCGGGGGAACCTACAATGAGCAGTTCTTC.

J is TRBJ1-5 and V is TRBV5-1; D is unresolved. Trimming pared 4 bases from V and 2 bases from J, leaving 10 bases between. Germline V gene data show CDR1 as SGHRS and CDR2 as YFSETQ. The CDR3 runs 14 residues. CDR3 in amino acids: CASSLLGGNQPQHF. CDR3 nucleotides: TGCGCCAGCAGCCTTCTTGGGGGCAATCAGCCCCAGCATTTT.

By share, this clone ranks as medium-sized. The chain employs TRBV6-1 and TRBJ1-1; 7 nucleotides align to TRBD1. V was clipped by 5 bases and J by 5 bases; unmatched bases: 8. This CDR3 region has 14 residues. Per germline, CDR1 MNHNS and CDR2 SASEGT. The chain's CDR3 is CASSKTTGRTEAFF. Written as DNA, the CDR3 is TGTGCCAGCAGTAAGACGACAGGGAGGACTGAAGCTTTCTTT.

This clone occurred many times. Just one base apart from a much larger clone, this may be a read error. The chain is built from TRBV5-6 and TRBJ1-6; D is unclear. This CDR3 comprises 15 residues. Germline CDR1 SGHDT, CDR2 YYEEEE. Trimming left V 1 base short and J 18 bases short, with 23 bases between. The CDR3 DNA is TGTGCCAGCAGCTTGAATTGGAAGTATAATTCACCCTCCCACTTT. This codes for CASSLNWKYNSPSHF.

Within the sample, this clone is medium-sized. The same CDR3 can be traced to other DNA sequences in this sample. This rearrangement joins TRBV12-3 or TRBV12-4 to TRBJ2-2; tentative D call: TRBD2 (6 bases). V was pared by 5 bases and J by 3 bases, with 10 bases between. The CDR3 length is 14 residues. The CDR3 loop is CASSSGYDTGELFF. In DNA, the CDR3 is TGTGCCAGCAGTAGCGGGTACGACACCGGGGAGCTGTTTTTT.

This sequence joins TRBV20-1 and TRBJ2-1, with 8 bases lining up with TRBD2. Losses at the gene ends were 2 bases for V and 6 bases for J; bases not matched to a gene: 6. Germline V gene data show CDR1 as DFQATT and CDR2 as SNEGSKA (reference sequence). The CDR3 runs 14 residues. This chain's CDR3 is CSARRGLGSNEQFF. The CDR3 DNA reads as TGCAGTGCTAGAAGGGGACTAGGGAGCAATGAGCAGTTCTTC.

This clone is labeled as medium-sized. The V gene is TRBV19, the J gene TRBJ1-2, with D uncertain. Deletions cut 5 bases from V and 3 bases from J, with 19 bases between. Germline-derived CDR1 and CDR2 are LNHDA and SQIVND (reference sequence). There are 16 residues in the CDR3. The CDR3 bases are TGTGCCAGTAGTGATCTGGACGAAGGTACGCACTATGGCTACACCTTC. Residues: CASSDLDEGTHYGYTF.

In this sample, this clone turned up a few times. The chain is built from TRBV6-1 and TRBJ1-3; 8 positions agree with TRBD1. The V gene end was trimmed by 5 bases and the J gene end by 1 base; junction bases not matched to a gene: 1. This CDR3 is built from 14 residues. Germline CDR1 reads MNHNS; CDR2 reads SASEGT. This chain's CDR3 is CASSHRGSGNTIYF. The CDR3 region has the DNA TGTGCCAGCAGTCACAGGGGGTCTGGAAACACCATATATTTT.

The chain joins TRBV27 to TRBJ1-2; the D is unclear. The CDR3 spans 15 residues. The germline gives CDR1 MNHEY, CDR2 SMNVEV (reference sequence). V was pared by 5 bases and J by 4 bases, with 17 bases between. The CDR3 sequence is CASSNPRGGIYGYTF. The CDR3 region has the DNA TGTGCCAGCAGTAACCCCCGAGGAGGGATCTATGGCTACACCTTC.

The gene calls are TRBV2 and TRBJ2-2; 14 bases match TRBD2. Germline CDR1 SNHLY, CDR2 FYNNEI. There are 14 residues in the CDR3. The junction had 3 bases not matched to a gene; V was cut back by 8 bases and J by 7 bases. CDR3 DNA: TGTGCCAGCGGGACTAGCGGGAGAATCGGGGAGCTGTTTTTT. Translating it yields CASGTSGRIGELFF.

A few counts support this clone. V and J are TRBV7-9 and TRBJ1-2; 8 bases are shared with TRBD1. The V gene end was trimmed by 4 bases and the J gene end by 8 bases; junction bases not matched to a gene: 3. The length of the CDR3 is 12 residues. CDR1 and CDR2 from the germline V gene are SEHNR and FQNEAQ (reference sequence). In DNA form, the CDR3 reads TGTGCCAGCAGCTCAACAGGGGGGGGCTACACCTTC. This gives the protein CASSSTGGGYTF.

This CDR3 is CASSLGLRSQAFF. In DNA, the CDR3 is TGTGCCAGTAGTTTGGGACTTCGATCTCAAGCTTTCTTT. The chain recombines TRBV19 with TRBJ1-1, with a possible D match to TRBD1 (5 bases). The CDR3 consists of 13 residues. V lost 5 bases to trimming and J lost 9 bases, with 16 bases between them. CDR1 and CDR2 (germline): LNHDA, SQIVND (reference sequence). Using reference TRBV19 and TRBJ1-1 for the parts outside the CDR3, the full variable domain is DGGITQSPKYLFRKEGQNVTLSCEQNLNHDAMYWYRQDPGQGLRLIYYSQIVNDFQKGDIAEGYSVSREKKESFPLTVTSAQKNPTAFYLCASSLGLRSQAFFGQGTRLTVV.

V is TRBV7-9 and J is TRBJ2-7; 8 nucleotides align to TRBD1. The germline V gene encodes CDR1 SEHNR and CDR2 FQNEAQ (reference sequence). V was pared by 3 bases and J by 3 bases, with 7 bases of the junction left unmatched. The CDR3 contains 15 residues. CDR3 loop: CASSLAVGTGYEQYF. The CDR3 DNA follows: TGTGCCAGCAGCTTGGCCGTGGGGACAGGCTACGAGCAGTACTTC.

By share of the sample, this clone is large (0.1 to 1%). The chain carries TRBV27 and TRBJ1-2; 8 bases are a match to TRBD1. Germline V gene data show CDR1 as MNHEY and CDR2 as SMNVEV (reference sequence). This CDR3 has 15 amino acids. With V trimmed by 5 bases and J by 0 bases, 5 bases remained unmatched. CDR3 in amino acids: CASSDGQGANYGYTF. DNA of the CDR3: TGTGCCAGCAGTGACGGACAGGGTGCTAACTATGGCTACACCTTC.

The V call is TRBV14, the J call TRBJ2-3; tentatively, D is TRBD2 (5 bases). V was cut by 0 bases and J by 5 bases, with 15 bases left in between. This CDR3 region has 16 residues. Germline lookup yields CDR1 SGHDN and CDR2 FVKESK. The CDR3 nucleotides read TGTGCCAGCAGCCAAGATCAAATCACGGGAAAAGATACGCAGTATTTT. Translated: CASSQDQITGKDTQYF.

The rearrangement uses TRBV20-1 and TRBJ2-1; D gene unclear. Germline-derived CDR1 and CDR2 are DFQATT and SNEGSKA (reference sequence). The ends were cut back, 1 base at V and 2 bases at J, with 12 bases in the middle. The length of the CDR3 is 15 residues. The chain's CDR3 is CSARGIVVAYNEQFF. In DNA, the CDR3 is TGCAGTGCTAGAGGGATCGTAGTGGCCTACAATGAGCAGTTCTTC.

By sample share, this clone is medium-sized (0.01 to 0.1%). CDR3 residues: CASSGRAGRRSYNEQFF. CDR3 bases: TGTGCCAGTAGTGGTCGAGCGGGACGGCGCTCCTACAATGAGCAGTTCTTC. The chain combines TRBV19 with TRBJ2-1; the match to TRBD2 covers 7 bases. The CDR3 is made up of 17 amino acids. CDR1 and CDR2 (germline): LNHDA, SQIVND (reference sequence). The V and J ends lost 5 bases and 0 bases, in that order; junction bases with no gene match: 10.

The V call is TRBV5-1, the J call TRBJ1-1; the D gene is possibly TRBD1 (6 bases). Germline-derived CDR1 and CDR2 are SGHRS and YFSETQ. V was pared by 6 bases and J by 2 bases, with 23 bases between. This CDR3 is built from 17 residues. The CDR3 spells CASIDPDRLPFNTEAFF. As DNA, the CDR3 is TGCGCCAGCATCGACCCTGACAGGTTGCCCTTCAACACTGAAGCTTTCTTT. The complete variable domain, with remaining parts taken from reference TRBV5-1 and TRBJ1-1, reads KAGVTQTPRYLIKTRGQQVTLSCSPISGHRSVSWYQQTPGQGLQFLFEYFSETQRNKGNFPGRFSGRQFSNSRSEMNVSTLELGDSALYLCASIDPDRLPFNTEAFFGQGTRLTVV.